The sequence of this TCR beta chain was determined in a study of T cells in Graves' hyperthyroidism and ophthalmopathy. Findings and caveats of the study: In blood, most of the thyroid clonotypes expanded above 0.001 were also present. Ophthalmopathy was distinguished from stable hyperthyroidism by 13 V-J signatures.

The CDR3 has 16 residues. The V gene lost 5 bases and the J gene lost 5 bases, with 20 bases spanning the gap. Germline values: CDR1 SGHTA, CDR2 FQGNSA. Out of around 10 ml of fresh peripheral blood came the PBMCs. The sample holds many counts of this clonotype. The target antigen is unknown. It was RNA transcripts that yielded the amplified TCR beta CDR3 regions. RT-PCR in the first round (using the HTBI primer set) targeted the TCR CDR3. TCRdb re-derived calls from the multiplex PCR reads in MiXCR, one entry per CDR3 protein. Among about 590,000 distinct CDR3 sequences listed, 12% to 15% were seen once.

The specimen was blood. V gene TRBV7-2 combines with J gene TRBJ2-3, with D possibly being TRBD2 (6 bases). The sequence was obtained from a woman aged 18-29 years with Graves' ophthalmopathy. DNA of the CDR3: TGTGCCAGCAGCCTAGAGTATAGACTAGGTCGAGATACGCAGTATTTT. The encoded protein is CASSLEYRLGRDTQYF.